Presented here are 31 T cell receptor beta chains from one specimen sequenced in a study of T cells after yellow fever vaccination. Using its own MiXCR run on the 5' RACE reads, TCRdb lists one record per CDR3 protein. This table has hundreds of thousands of distinct CDR3 sequences, 6.2% appearing once. The input for sequencing was PBMCs, taken 5 days after the yellow fever booster vaccination. These receptors came from a man between 25 and 39 years old who received the YFV17D yellow fever vaccine.

Many counts were recorded for this clonotype. The rearrangement joins TRBV20-1 to TRBJ2-1; no definite D call. Between the trimmed V and J ends, which lost 5 bases and 6 bases, there was a span of 8 bases. The CDR3 is made up of 11 amino acids. The germline V gene has CDR1 DFQATT and CDR2 SNEGSKA (reference sequence). CDR3 nucleotides: TGCAGTGCTCTCACTGGCAATGAGCAGTTCTTC. It is translated as CSALTGNEQFF.

This clonotype has just a few counts. The V call is TRBV18, the J call TRBJ2-3, with D maybe TRBD2 (5 bases). Germline V CDR1 and CDR2: KGHSH, LQKENI. V was trimmed by 4 bases and J by 1 base, leaving 12 bases between them. The CDR3 runs to 15 residues. The chain's CDR3 is CASSQGLEGTDTQYF. The CDR3 DNA reads as TGTGCCAGCTCACAAGGGCTGGAGGGCACAGATACGCAGTATTTT.

This clonotype was counted a few times. CDR3: CSARDLDREGTDTQYF. As DNA, the CDR3 is TGCAGTGCTAGAGACCTAGACAGGGAAGGCACAGATACGCAGTATTTT. The chain couples TRBV20-1 to TRBJ2-3; 7 bases map to TRBD1. Looked up from germline, CDR1 is DFQATT and CDR2 is SNEGSKA (reference sequence). V lost 0 bases to trimming and J lost 1 base; unmatched junction nucleotides: 7. The CDR3 has 16 residues.

This clonotype was detected a few times. This sequence joins TRBV5-4 and TRBJ2-3; 11 nucleotides line up with TRBD2. The length of the CDR3 is 16 residues. The V gene's germline CDR1 is SGHNT and CDR2 YYREEE (reference sequence). V dropped 1 base and J dropped 1; count of bases not matched to a gene: 2. The CDR3 region is CASSLWTSGRTDTQYF. DNA of the CDR3: TGTGCCAGCAGCTTGTGGACTAGCGGGCGCACAGATACGCAGTATTTT. The full variable domain, completed using reference TRBV5-4 and TRBJ2-3, is ETGVTQSPTHLIKTRGQQVTLRCSSQSGHNTVSWYQQALGQGPQFIFQYYREEENGRGNFPPRFSGLQFPNYSSELNVNALELDDSALYLCASSLWTSGRTDTQYFGPGTRLTVL.

The chain joins TRBV10-3 to TRBJ2-1, with 8 positions matching TRBD2. The J segment lost 10 bases and the V segment lost 4 bases, leaving 3 bases of the junction unmatched. The CDR3 consists of 12 residues. Per germline, CDR1 ENHRY and CDR2 SYGVKD. This CDR3 is CAISVSGDEQFF. The CDR3 DNA is TGTGCCATCAGTGTTAGCGGGGACGAGCAGTTCTTC.

DNA for the CDR3: TGCAGTGTCTTTGGGAACCAGGGACAGAGGAATGAGCAGTTCTTC. This gives the protein CSVFGNQGQRNEQFF. The chain is built from TRBV20-1 and TRBJ2-1; the match to TRBD1 covers 7 bases. Germline loops: CDR1 DFQATT, CDR2 SNEGSKA (reference sequence). V lost 7 bases to trimming and J lost 7 bases; unmatched junction nucleotides: 16. This CDR3 has 15 amino acids.

The chain couples TRBV5-1 to TRBJ2-7; 8 bases are shared with TRBD2. Germline assignment: CDR1 SGHRS and CDR2 YFSETQ. This CDR3 has 14 residues. Trimming removed 4 bases from V and 2 bases from J; junction bases left unmatched: 5. The CDR3, as DNA: TGCGCCAGCAGCCGGGAGGGCGGCACCTACGAGCAGTACTTC. Translated, it gives CASSREGGTYEQYF.

This chain joins TRBV15 and TRBJ2-5; D might be TRBD1 (7 bases). This CDR3 has 13 residues. The V gene's germline CDR1 is LNHNV and CDR2 YYDKDF (reference sequence). Between the trimmed V and J ends, which lost 8 bases and 4 bases, there was a span of 14 bases. DNA for the CDR3: TGTGCCACCGCGCAGGGGGGAAGAGAGACCCAGTACTTC. Translated, it gives CATAQGGRETQYF.

CDR3 DNA sequence: TGTGCCAGCAGCTACCGGGGGCCGGCGGTAAAACTGTTTTTT. Protein product: CASSYRGPAVKLFF. The V and J genes are TRBV3-1 and TRBJ1-4; D is possibly TRBD1 (6 bases). The V gene lost 5 bases and the J gene lost 10 bases, with 17 bases spanning the gap. The CDR3 totals 14 residues. Germline V gives CDR1 LGHDT, CDR2 YNNKEL (reference sequence).

With respect to this clonotype: A read error may be the cause here, since a much bigger clone is one base away. The chain is built from TRBV11-2 and TRBJ2-1; 10 bases are shared with TRBD2. Germline V gene sequence: CDR1 SGHAT, CDR2 FQNNGV. The trim removed 5 bases at V and 1 base at J, leaving 5 bases unmatched. CDR3 length: 16 amino acids. The CDR3 reads CASSGASGSSYNEQFF. The CDR3 coding sequence is TGTGCCAGCAGCGGGGCTAGCGGGAGTTCCTACAATGAGCAGTTCTTC.

This clonotype was detected many times. The V and J genes are TRBV20-1 and TRBJ2-7; D perhaps matches TRBD2 (5 bases). V gave up 1 base and J gave up 3 bases, with 7 bases separating them. This CDR3 comprises 12 residues. In germline, CDR1 is DFQATT, CDR2 SNEGSKA (reference sequence). CDR3 coding DNA: TGCAGTGCTAGAGTACTAGGCTACGAGCAGTACTTC. Translated: CSARVLGYEQYF.

This clonotype appeared a few times. J is TRBJ2-3 and V is TRBV9; tentatively, D is TRBD1 or TRBD2 (5 bases each). The CDR3 spans 16 residues. CDR1 and CDR2 (germline): SGDLS, YYNGEE. Trimming pared 3 bases from V and 1 base from J, leaving 15 bases between. The CDR3 sequence is CASSGVRGEGTDTQYF. CDR3 coding DNA: TGTGCCAGCAGCGGCGTTAGGGGAGAGGGCACAGATACGCAGTATTTT.

V and J are TRBV12-3 or TRBV12-4 and TRBJ1-6; unclear D gene. Trimming removed 6 bases from V and 10 bases from J, with 16 bases in between. The CDR3 runs to 14 residues. Here the CDR3 DNA reads TGTGCCAGCAGACCGGGTGGGGATGCCTCACCCCTCCACTTT. Protein product: CASRPGGDASPLHF.

Many counts were recorded for this clonotype. This chain links TRBV7-9 with TRBJ2-3; 9 nucleotides align to TRBD2. J was trimmed by 2 bases and V by 3 bases; bases with no gene match: 6. This CDR3 is 16 amino acids long. Germline CDR1 SEHNR, CDR2 FQNEAQ (reference sequence). The CDR3 DNA reads TGTGCCAGCAGCTTGGGTCTAGCGGGACTCACAGATACGCAGTATTTT. It is translated as CASSLGLAGLTDTQYF.

This clonotype was counted a few times. The junction and the germline gene differ at one end; a read error may be behind it. The rearrangement joins TRBV27 to TRBJ1-1, with 7 nucleotides matching TRBD1. The CDR3 has 14 amino acids. CDR1 and CDR2 from the germline V gene are MNHEY and SMNVEV (reference sequence). CDR3 residues: CTSSLEEGATEAFF. CDR3 bases: TGCACCAGCAGTTTAGAGGAGGGGGCAACTGAAGCTTTCTTT.

This clonotype has just a few counts. CDR3 amino acids: CASSEHLGGFGEQFF. The CDR3 DNA reads TGTGCCAGCAGTGAACACCTAGGGGGGTTTGGTGAGCAGTTCTTC. V and J are TRBV12-3 or TRBV12-4 and TRBJ2-1, with D perhaps TRBD1 or TRBD2 (6 bases each). Trimming pared 5 bases from V and 9 bases from J, leaving 20 bases between. The CDR3 is 15 amino acids.

This clonotype showed up many times. The chain links TRBV28 to TRBJ2-7; D gene uncertain. Trimming removed 5 bases from V and 1 base from J, with 6 bases in between. CDR1 is MDHEN and CDR2 is SYDVKM in the germline V gene. The CDR3 has 12 amino acids. The CDR3 DNA reads TGTGCCAGCAGTGTTGGGTCCTACGAGCAGTACTTC. Amino acid sequence: CASSVGSYEQYF.

This clonotype has a count of ten or more. This rearrangement joins TRBV6-5 to TRBJ2-7; D is uncertain. This CDR3 is 11 amino acids long. Between the trimmed V and J ends, which lost 7 bases and 9 bases, there was a span of 13 bases. Looked up from germline, CDR1 is MNHEY and CDR2 is SVGAGI. CDR3 DNA sequence: TGTGCCAGCATTTCCGGCTATAGGCAGTACTTC. Its protein product is CASISGYRQYF.

This clonotype showed up many times. This rearrangement joins TRBV20-1 to TRBJ2-7; tentatively, D is TRBD2 (5 bases). Trimming took off 6 bases at V and 3 bases at J, with 12 bases between the two ends. There are 12 residues in the CDR3. From germline, CDR1 is DFQATT and CDR2 SNEGSKA (reference sequence). This chain's CDR3 is CSARRGSYEQYF. DNA for the CDR3: TGCAGTGCCAGGAGAGGGAGCTACGAGCAGTACTTC.

There are many counts of this clonotype. The chain has TRBV20-1 and TRBJ2-7, with 11 bases fitting TRBD1. Germline assignment: CDR1 DFQATT and CDR2 SNEGSKA (reference sequence). This CDR3 is built from 14 residues. V lost 5 bases and J lost 2; bases outside the gene matches: 5. The CDR3 coding sequence is TGCAGTGCTGAAAAGGGACAGGGGGCCTACGAGCAGTACTTC. Amino acid sequence: CSAEKGQGAYEQYF.

V usage is TRBV6-4 and J usage is TRBJ2-7, with 9 bases identical to TRBD2. The germline CDR1 and CDR2 sequences are MRHNA and SNTAGT. This CDR3 comprises 15 residues. Trimming removed 2 bases from V and 2 bases from J; junction bases left unmatched: 4. CDR3 residues: CASSDKTSGPYEQYF. In DNA, the CDR3 is TGTGCCAGCAGTGACAAGACTAGCGGTCCCTACGAGCAGTACTTC.

This chain uses TRBV20-1 with TRBJ2-4; 8 bases fit TRBD1. Per germline, CDR1 DFQATT and CDR2 SNEGSKA (reference sequence). Trimming cost V 3 bases and J 3 bases; bases outside gene matches: 10. The CDR3 has 16 amino acids. The CDR3 DNA sequence: TGCAGTGCTAGTCTAGACAGGGGATTAGTCAAAAACATTCAGTACTTC. Translation: CSASLDRGLVKNIQYF.

The chain couples TRBV12-3 or TRBV12-4 to TRBJ2-7; 8 nucleotides align to TRBD1. There are 17 residues in the CDR3. Germline trimming cut 3 bases from V and 2 bases from J; bases unmatched to any gene: 12. The CDR3 DNA is TGTGCCAGCAGTTTTCTAGTAACAGGGGGGAATCCCTACGAGCAGTACTTC. This sequence encodes CASSFLVTGGNPYEQYF.

This clonotype was observed a handful of times. The V call is TRBV14, the J call TRBJ2-1, with TRBD2 identical over 11 bases. Germline V CDR1 and CDR2: SGHDN, FVKESK. V dropped 3 bases and J dropped 2; count of bases not matched to a gene: 9. There are 18 residues in the CDR3. The CDR3 nucleotides read TGTGCCAGCAGCCACATTGGGCGACTAGCGGGGACCTACAATGAGCAGTTCTTC. Encoded protein: CASSHIGRLAGTYNEQFF.

The chain links TRBV7-9 to TRBJ2-3; D gene uncertain. The CDR3 is made up of 13 amino acids. Germline-derived CDR1 and CDR2 are SEHNR and FQNEAQ (reference sequence). Trimming removed 5 bases at V and 4 bases at J, with 10 bases between. CDR3: CASSQKAPDTQYF. For the CDR3, the DNA is TGTGCCAGCAGCCAAAAGGCCCCAGATACGCAGTATTTT.

This clonotype was observed at least ten times. The chain joins TRBV11-2 to TRBJ1-1; D is unresolved. Between the trimmed V and J ends, which lost 2 bases and 4 bases, there was a span of 8 bases. Germline values: CDR1 SGHAT, CDR2 FQNNGV. The CDR3 runs to 13 residues. This chain's CDR3 is CASSLPQATEAFF. The CDR3 DNA sequence: TGTGCCAGCAGCTTACCCCAAGCCACTGAAGCTTTCTTT.

This clonotype showed up just a few times. This rearrangement joins TRBV29-1 to TRBJ2-2; possible D gene TRBD2, 6 bases. This CDR3 is built from 13 residues. Germline V gives CDR1 SQVTM, CDR2 ANQGSEA. With 7 bases removed from V and 2 bases from J, the gap between germline ends came to 11 bases. CDR3 coding DNA: TGCAGCGGCGGTAGCGGAAACACCGGGGAGCTGTTTTTT. This gives the protein CSGGSGNTGELFF.

This clonotype was found a few times. The chain recombines TRBV20-1 with TRBJ2-2, with D unresolved. This CDR3 spans 13 amino acids. Germline CDR1 DFQATT, CDR2 SNEGSKA (reference sequence). V dropped 3 bases and J dropped 4 bases, with 9 bases sitting between them. The CDR3 region is CSASGGATGELFF. DNA of the CDR3: TGCAGTGCTAGTGGCGGAGCCACCGGGGAGCTGTTTTTT.

This clonotype was observed a handful of times. This sequence joins TRBV6-2 or TRBV6-3 and TRBJ2-7; 12 bases align to TRBD2. V dropped 5 bases and J dropped 5; count of bases not matched to a gene: 4. This CDR3 has 14 residues. The germline CDR1 and CDR2 sequences are MNHEY and SVGEGT. CDR3 sequence reads: CASSRLAGDHEQYF. The CDR3 DNA reads as TGTGCCAGCAGTCGACTAGCGGGAGACCACGAGCAGTACTTC.

This clonotype was counted between two and nine times. At one boundary the junction diverges from the germline segment, which might be a read error. The CDR3 region has the DNA TGTGCCAGCAGCGGGCAGGGGACAGATTCTGAGGGATGGGACTTC. Its translation: CASSGQGTDSEGWDF. The V call is TRBV7-2, the J call TRBJ2-5, with 7 bases aligning to TRBD1. This CDR3 contains 15 residues. CDR1 is SGHTA, CDR2 FQGNSA, per germline.

This clonotype showed up many times. V usage is TRBV7-9 and J usage is TRBJ2-5; D call uncertain. This CDR3 comprises 13 residues. Germline CDR1 is SEHNR and CDR2 is FQNEAQ (reference sequence). The ends were cut back, 1 base at V and 4 bases at J, with 7 bases in the middle. The DNA for the CDR3 is TGTGCCAGCAGCTTAGATCCCCTAGAGACCCAGTACTTC. Its protein product is CASSLDPLETQYF.